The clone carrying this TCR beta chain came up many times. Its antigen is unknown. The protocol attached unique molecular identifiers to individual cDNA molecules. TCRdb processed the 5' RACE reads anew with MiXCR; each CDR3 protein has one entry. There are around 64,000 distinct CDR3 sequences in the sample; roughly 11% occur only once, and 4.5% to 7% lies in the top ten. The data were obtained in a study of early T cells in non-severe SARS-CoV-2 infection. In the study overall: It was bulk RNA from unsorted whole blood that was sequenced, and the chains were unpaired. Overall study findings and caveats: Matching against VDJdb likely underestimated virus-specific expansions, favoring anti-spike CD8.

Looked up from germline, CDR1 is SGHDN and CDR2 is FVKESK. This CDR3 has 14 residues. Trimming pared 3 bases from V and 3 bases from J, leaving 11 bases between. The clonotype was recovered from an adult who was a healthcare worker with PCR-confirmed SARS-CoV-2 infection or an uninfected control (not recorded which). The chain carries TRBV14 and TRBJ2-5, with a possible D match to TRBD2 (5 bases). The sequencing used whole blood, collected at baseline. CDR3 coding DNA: TGTGCCAGCAGCCAGGACTTAGGGAAAGAGACCCAGTACTTC. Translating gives CASSQDLGKETQYF.